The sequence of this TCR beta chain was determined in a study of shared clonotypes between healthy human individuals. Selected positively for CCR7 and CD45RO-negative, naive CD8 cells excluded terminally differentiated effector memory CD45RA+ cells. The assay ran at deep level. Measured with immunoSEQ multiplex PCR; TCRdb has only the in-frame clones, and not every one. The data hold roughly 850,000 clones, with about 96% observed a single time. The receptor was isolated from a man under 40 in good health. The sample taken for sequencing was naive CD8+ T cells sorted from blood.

This chain's CDR3 is CASSLAEVAGVFPETQYF. The CDR3 DNA reads TGTGCCAGCAGCTTGGCCGAAGTGGCGGGAGTATTTCCAGAGACCCAGTACTTC. The J gene is TRBJ2-5, the V gene TRBV5-6; TRBD2 matches 7 bases. CDR1 is SGHDT and CDR2 is YYEEEE in the germline V gene. The CDR3 sequence is 18 residues long. With V trimmed by 0 bases and J by 4 bases, 15 bases remained unmatched.